A single sample gave rise to the 20 T cell receptor beta chains below, sequenced in a study of cytomegalovirus exposure and HLA in healthy donors. The assay was immunoSEQ multiplex PCR, and TCRdb's table has in-frame clones only and misses some. The repertoire holds about 180,000 clones, roughly 85% seen once, with roughly 15% in the top ten. The specimen sequenced was PBMCs. The receptor set was obtained from a man aged 18 to 35 in good health and CMV-seropositive.

The chain combines TRBV27 with TRBJ2-3; 11 bases fit TRBD2. V lost 3 bases, J lost 0 bases, and 5 bases stayed unmatched. The length of the CDR3 is 17 residues. CDR1 MNHEY and CDR2 SMNVEV come from the germline V gene (reference sequence). The DNA for the CDR3 is TGTGCCAGCAGTTTCCGCTGGACTAGCGGGAGCACAGATACGCAGTATTTT. It yields the protein CASSFRWTSGSTDTQYF.

The V gene is TRBV2, the J gene TRBJ1-2; D is undetermined. V lost 2 bases and J 8 bases, leaving 15 bases between the germline ends. CDR1 and CDR2 (germline): SNHLY, FYNNEI. The CDR3 is 14 amino acids. The CDR3 region has the DNA TGTGCCAGCAGTGAAAATACCGGGAGTGAGGGCTACACCTTC. This sequence encodes CASSENTGSEGYTF.

J is TRBJ2-7 and V is TRBV10-2; TRBD1 aligns across 11 bases. Germline CDR1 WSHSY, CDR2 SAAADI. The CDR3 has 14 residues. With V trimmed by 8 bases and J by 2 bases, 5 bases remained unmatched. CDR3 loop: CASGGQGGTYEQYF. CDR3 coding DNA: TGCGCCAGCGGGGGACAGGGGGGGACCTACGAGCAGTACTTC.

The chain combines TRBV29-1 with TRBJ1-1, with a weak D call TRBD1 (5 bases). The CDR3 sequence is 12 residues long. Trimming pared 4 bases from V and 5 bases from J, leaving 11 bases between. CDR1 and CDR2 from the germline V gene are SQVTM and ANQGSEA. The CDR3, as DNA: TGCAGCGTTGTAAGGGGTGGAACTGAAGCTTTCTTT. The encoded protein is CSVVRGGTEAFF.

CDR3 amino acids: CASSFVAGGTYEQYF. The CDR3, as DNA: TGTGCCAGTAGCTTCGTGGCAGGGGGCACCTACGAGCAGTACTTC. The J gene is TRBJ2-7, the V gene TRBV19, with TRBD1 matching over 8 bases. There are 15 residues in the CDR3. V trimming: 6 bases; J trimming: 2 bases; junction bases outside the gene matches: 9. Germline CDR1 is LNHDA and CDR2 is SQIVND (reference sequence).

V is TRBV7-3 and J is TRBJ2-7; 9 positions agree with TRBD1. The CDR3 has 13 amino acids. Per germline, CDR1 SGHTA and CDR2 FQGTGA. The V gene end was trimmed by 5 bases and the J gene end by 3 bases; junction bases not matched to a gene: 2. The CDR3 protein is CASSPGQGYEQYF. The DNA of the CDR3 is TGTGCCAGCAGCCCGGGACAGGGCTACGAGCAGTACTTC.

The chain joins TRBV5-5 to TRBJ2-7; tentatively, D is TRBD2 (5 bases). This CDR3 region has 15 residues. Trimming stripped 0 bases from V and 5 bases from J, with 15 bases between. The germline V gene has CDR1 SGHKS and CDR2 YYEKEE (reference sequence). The CDR3 protein is CASSLAFGGLHEQYF. CDR3 nucleotides: TGTGCCAGCAGCTTGGCTTTCGGCGGGTTGCACGAGCAGTACTTC.

CDR3 nucleotides: TGCGCCAGCAGCTTGGTCGAGAGAAATGAAAAACTGTTTTTT. Its translation: CASSLVERNEKLFF. The chain is built from TRBV5-1 and TRBJ1-4; D is ambiguous. In germline, CDR1 is SGHRS, CDR2 YFSETQ. Trimming took off 0 bases at V and 5 bases at J, with 8 bases between the two ends. This CDR3 contains 14 residues.

This clone occurred a few times. The chain combines TRBV18 with TRBJ1-6; tentative D call: TRBD1 (6 bases). Germline V lookup: CDR1 KGHSH, CDR2 LQKENI. This CDR3 contains 15 residues. Deletions cut 4 bases from V and 5 bases from J, with 12 bases between. This CDR3 is CASSQAGADNSPLHF. The CDR3 bases are TGTGCCAGCTCACAGGCGGGGGCCGATAATTCACCCCTCCACTTT. Together with reference TRBV18 and TRBJ1-6, the CDR3 gives the full variable domain: NAGVMQNPRHLVRRRGQEARLRCSPMKGHSHVYWYRQLPEEGLKFMVYLQKENIIDESGMPKERFSAEFPKEGPSILRIQQVVRGDSAAYFCASSQAGADNSPLHFGNGTRLTVT.

The CDR3 loop reads CASSTRTGIEKLFF. The CDR3 bases are TGTGCCAGTAGTACGCGGACAGGGATCGAAAAACTGTTTTTT. The chain uses TRBV19 and TRBJ1-4; 8 bases agree with TRBD1. After removal of 4 bases from V and 8 bases from J, the junction contained 6 bases not matched to a gene. The length of the CDR3 is 14 residues. Germline CDR1 LNHDA, CDR2 SQIVND (reference sequence).

V gene TRBV2 combines with J gene TRBJ2-1; 11 nucleotides align to TRBD1. The CDR3 is made up of 15 amino acids. CDR1 is SNHLY and CDR2 is FYNNEI in the germline V gene. J gave up 6 bases and V 5 bases, and 6 bases lay outside the gene matches. The DNA for the CDR3 is TGTGCCAGCAGTTCGGAGGGGACAGGGGGCAATGAGCAGTTCTTC. Translating gives CASSSEGTGGNEQFF.

This chain's CDR3 is CASSLGAGGEETQYF. Here the CDR3 DNA reads TGTGCCAGCAGCTTAGGAGCGGGAGGGGAAGAGACCCAGTACTTC. The gene calls are TRBV11-2 and TRBJ2-5; 10 positions agree with TRBD2. The CDR3 runs to 15 residues. CDR1 is SGHAT and CDR2 is FQNNGV in the germline V gene. Unmatched junction bases numbered 2, after V lost 1 base and J lost 3 bases.

This clone was observed a single time. This chain uses TRBV19 with TRBJ2-3, with 11 bases fitting TRBD2. J gave up 0 bases and V 4 bases, and 3 bases lay outside the gene matches. The CDR3 runs 16 residues. CDR1 is LNHDA and CDR2 is SQIVND in the germline V gene (reference sequence). CDR3 amino acids: CASSTWTSGSTDTQYF. CDR3 in DNA: TGTGCCAGTAGTACTTGGACTAGCGGGAGCACAGATACGCAGTATTTT.

This clone is a singleton in its sample. The CDR3 DNA reads as TGTGCCAGCAGGGCCCTCTCCTACGAGCAGTACTTC. This codes for CASRALSYEQYF. V is TRBV27 and J is TRBJ2-7; no firm D call. V shed 6 bases and J shed 0 bases, with 6 bases lying between them. This CDR3 spans 12 amino acids. CDR1 is MNHEY, CDR2 SMNVEV, per germline (reference sequence).

The chain is built from TRBV5-6 and TRBJ1-5, with 8 nucleotides matching TRBD1. The CDR3 is 15 residues long. Losses at the gene ends were 0 bases for V and 4 bases for J; bases not matched to a gene: 3. Germline CDR1 SGHDT, CDR2 YYEEEE. The CDR3 here is CASSLGQGYNQPQHF. The CDR3 region has the DNA TGTGCCAGCAGCTTGGGACAGGGGTATAATCAGCCCCAGCATTTT.

Only a few counts were recorded for this clone. The chain uses TRBV30 and TRBJ1-6; D uncertain. V was cut by 0 bases and J by 7 bases, with 4 bases left in between. From germline, CDR1 is GTSNPN and CDR2 SVGIG (reference sequence). The CDR3 has 12 residues. The CDR3 reads CAWSVGNSPLHF. The CDR3 DNA follows: TGTGCCTGGAGTGTCGGGAATTCACCCCTCCACTTT.

This clone was counted only a few times. The chain combines TRBV6-4 with TRBJ2-6, with TRBD1 as a possible D gene (6 bases). This CDR3 contains 15 residues. Looked up from germline, CDR1 is MRHNA and CDR2 is SNTAGT. Trimming shortened V by 3 bases and J by 0 bases, and 6 bases separated the two germline ends. The CDR3 nucleotides read TGTGCCAGCAGTGAGGACAGCTCTGGGGCCAACGTCCTGACTTTC. Translation gives CASSEDSSGANVLTF.

The CDR3 DNA reads TGTGCCAGCAAACTCAAGGGGGTCTCGGGCAATCAGCCCCAGCATTTT. Translated, it gives CASKLKGVSGNQPQHF. V and J are TRBV28 and TRBJ1-5; possibly TRBD1 for D (6 bases). The CDR3 is 16 amino acids. V shed 7 bases and J shed 2 bases, with 18 bases lying between them. Germline V gene data show CDR1 as MDHEN and CDR2 as SYDVKM.

The chain employs TRBV28 and TRBJ2-5; a weak D match, TRBD2 (6 bases). V dropped 7 bases and J dropped 4 bases, with 16 bases sitting between them. The CDR3 length is 14 residues. The germline CDR1 and CDR2 sequences are MDHEN and SYDVKM. In DNA, the CDR3 is TGTGCCAGCACCCCTTTCGGGAGCCGAGAGACCCAGTACTTC. This sequence encodes CASTPFGSRETQYF.

The rearrangement links TRBV6-1 to TRBJ2-7; a weak D match, TRBD2 (7 bases). Germline CDR1 and CDR2: MNHNS and SASEGT. This CDR3 has 15 amino acids. Trimming removed 5 bases at V and 2 bases at J, with 16 bases between. CDR3 nucleotides: TGTGCCAGCAGTCCAGGGGCGGGGGCCCCCTACGAGCAGTACTTC. The encoded protein is CASSPGAGAPYEQYF.